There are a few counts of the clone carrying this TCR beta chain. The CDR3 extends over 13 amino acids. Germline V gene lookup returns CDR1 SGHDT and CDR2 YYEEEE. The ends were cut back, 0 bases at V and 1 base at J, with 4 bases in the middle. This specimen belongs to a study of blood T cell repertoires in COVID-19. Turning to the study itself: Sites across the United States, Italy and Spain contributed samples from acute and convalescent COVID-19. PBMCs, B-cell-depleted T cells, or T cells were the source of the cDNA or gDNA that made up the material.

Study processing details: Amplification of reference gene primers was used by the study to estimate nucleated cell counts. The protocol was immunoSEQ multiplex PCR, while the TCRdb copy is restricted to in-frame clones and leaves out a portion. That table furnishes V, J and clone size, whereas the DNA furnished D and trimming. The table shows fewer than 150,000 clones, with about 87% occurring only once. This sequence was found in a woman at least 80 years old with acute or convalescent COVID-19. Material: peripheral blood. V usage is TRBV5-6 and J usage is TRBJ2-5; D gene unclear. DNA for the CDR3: TGTGCCAGCAGCTTGGTTCTCCAAGAGACCCAGTACTTC. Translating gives CASSLVLQETQYF.